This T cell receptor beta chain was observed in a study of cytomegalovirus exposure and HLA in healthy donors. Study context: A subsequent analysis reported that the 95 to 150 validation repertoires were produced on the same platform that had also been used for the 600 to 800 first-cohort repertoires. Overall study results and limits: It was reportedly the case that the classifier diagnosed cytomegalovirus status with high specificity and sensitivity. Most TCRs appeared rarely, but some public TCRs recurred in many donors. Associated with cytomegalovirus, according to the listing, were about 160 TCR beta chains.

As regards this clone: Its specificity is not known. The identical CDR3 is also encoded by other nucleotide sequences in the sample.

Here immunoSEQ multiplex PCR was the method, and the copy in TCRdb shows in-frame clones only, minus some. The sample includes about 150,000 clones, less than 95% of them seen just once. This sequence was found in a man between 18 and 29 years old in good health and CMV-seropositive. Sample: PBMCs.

The CDR3 spells CSARQGSTDTQYF. DNA for the CDR3: TGCAGCGCCAGACAGGGGAGCACAGATACGCAGTATTTT. The chain uses TRBV29-1 and TRBJ2-3, with TRBD1 identical over 8 bases. There are 13 residues in the CDR3. Germline V gene sequence: CDR1 SQVTM, CDR2 ANQGSEA. V dropped 7 bases and J dropped 0; count of bases not matched to a gene: 3.